The sequence of this TCR beta chain was determined in a study of cytomegalovirus exposure and HLA in healthy donors. Primers for the PCR totalled 60 Vbeta and 13 Jbeta. The method was immunoSEQ multiplex PCR; TCRdb's version includes in-frame clones alone and lacks a portion of them. The sample has about 92,000 clones; over 75% are singletons. Overall study findings and caveats: The authors enumerated over 150 TCR beta chains as linked to cytomegalovirus. Most of the TCR beta V segments (in an earlier analysis) were productive either about 87% or about 30% of the time.

Only one count was recorded for this clone. As yet, its antigen is unknown. Germline values: CDR1 LNHNV, CDR2 YYDKDF (reference sequence). V was cut by 0 bases and J by 0 bases, with 8 bases left in between. The length of the CDR3 is 15 residues. The sequencing sample was made of PBMCs. V and J are TRBV15 and TRBJ1-2; tentative D call: TRBD1 (5 bases). This TCR came from a girl aged 2 to 9 in good health and CMV-seropositive. CDR3 sequence (DNA): TGTGCCACCAGCAGAGATGGGGCAGCTAACTATGGCTACACCTTC. Its translation is CATSRDGAANYGYTF.